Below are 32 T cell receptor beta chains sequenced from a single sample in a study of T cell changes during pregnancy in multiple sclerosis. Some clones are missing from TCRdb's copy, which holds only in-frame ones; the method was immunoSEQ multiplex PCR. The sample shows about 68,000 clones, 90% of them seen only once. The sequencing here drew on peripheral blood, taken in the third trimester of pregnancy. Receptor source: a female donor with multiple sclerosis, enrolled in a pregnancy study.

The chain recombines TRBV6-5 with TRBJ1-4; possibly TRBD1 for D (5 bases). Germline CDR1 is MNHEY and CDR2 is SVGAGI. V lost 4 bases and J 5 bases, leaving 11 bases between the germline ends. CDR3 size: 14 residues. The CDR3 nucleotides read TGTGCCAGCAGTTCCGCGGACAAGAATGAAAAACTGTTTTTT. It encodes CASSSADKNEKLFF.

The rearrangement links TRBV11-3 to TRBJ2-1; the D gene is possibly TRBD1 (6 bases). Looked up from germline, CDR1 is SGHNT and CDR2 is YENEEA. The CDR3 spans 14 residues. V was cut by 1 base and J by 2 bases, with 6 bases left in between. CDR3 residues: CASSLGQAYNEQFF. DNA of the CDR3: TGTGCCAGCAGCTTAGGACAGGCCTACAATGAGCAGTTCTTC.

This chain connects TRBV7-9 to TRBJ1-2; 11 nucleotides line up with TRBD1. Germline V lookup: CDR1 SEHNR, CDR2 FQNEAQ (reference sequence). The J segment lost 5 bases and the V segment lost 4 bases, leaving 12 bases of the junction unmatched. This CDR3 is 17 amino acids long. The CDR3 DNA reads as TGTGCCAGCAGCTCCCCTGCGGGGACAGGGGGTACTTATGGCTACACCTTC. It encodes CASSSPAGTGGTYGYTF. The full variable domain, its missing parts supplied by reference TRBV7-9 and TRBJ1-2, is DTGVSQNPRHKITKRGQNVTFRCDPISEHNRLYWYRQTLGQGPEFLTYFQNEAQLEKSRLLSDRFSAERPKGSFSTLEIQRTEQGDSAMYLCASSSPAGTGGTYGYTFGSGTRLTVV.

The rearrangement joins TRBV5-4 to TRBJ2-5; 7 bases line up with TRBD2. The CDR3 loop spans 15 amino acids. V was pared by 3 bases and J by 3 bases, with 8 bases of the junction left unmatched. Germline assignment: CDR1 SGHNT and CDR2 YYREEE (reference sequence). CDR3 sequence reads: CASSYRGAGEETQYF. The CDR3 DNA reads TGTGCCAGCAGCTACCGCGGGGCGGGGGAAGAGACCCAGTACTTC.

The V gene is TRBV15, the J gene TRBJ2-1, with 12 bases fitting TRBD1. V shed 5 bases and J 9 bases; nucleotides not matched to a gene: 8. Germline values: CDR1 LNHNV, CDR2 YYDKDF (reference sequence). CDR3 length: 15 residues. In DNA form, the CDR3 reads TGTGCCACCAGCTGGGGGGACAGGGGGCCGGGTGAGCAGTTCTTC. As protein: CATSWGDRGPGEQFF.

The CDR3 coding sequence is TGTGCCTGGAGTGTACAGTTGGTGGGAGACTATGGCTACACCTTC. Translation gives CAWSVQLVGDYGYTF. The chain couples TRBV30 to TRBJ1-2, with unresolved D. V was trimmed by 0 bases and J by 3 bases, leaving 14 bases between them. The CDR3 spans 15 residues. CDR1 and CDR2 from the germline V gene are GTSNPN and SVGIG (reference sequence).

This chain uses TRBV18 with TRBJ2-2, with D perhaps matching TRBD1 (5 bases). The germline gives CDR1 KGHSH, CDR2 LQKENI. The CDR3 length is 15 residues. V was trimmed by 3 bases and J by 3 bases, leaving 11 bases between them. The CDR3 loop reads CASSPQGPDTGELFF. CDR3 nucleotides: TGTGCCAGCTCACCGCAGGGCCCCGACACCGGGGAGCTGTTTTTT.

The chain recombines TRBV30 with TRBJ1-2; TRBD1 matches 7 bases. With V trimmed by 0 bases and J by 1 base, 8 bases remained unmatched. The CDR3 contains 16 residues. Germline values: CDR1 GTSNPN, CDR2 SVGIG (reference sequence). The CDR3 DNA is TGTGCCTGGAGTGTACGAAGTCCAGGGGGTAACTATGGCTACACCTTC. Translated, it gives CAWSVRSPGGNYGYTF.

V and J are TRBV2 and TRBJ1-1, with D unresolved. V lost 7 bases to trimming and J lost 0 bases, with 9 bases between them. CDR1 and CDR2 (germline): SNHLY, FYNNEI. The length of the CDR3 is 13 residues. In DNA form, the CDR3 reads TGTGCCAGCAAAGCAATTATGAACACTGAAGCTTTCTTT. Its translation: CASKAIMNTEAFF.

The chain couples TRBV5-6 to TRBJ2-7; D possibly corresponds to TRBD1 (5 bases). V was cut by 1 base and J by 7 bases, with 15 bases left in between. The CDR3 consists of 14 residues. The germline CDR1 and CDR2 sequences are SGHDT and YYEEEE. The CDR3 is CASSLRAGIEEQYF. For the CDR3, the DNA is TGTGCCAGCAGCTTGCGGGCAGGGATCGAAGAGCAGTACTTC.

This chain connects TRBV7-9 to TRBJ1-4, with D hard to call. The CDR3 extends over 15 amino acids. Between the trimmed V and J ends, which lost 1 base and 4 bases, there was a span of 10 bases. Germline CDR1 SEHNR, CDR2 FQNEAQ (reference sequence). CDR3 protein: CASSLDLGSNEKLFF. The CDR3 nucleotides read TGTGCCAGCAGCTTAGATTTAGGGAGTAATGAAAAACTGTTTTTT.

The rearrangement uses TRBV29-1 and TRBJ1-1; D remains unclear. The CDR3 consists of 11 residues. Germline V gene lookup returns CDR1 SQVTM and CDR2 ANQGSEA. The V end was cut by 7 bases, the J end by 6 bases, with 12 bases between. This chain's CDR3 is CSGWRVAEAFF. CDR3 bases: TGCAGCGGGTGGAGGGTAGCTGAAGCTTTCTTT.

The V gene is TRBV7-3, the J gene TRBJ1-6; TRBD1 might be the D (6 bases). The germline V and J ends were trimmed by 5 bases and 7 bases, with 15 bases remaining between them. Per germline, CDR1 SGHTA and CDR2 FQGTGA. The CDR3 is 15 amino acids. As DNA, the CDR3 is TGTGCCAGCAGCCTACAGGGAGGGGAAAATTCACCCCTCCACTTT. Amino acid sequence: CASSLQGGENSPLHF. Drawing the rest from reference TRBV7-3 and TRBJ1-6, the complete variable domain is GAGVSQTPSNKVTEKGKYVELRCDPISGHTALYWYRQSLGQGPEFLIYFQGTGAADDSGLPNDRFFAVRPEGSVSTLKIQRTERGDSAVYLCASSLQGGENSPLHFGNGTRLTVT.

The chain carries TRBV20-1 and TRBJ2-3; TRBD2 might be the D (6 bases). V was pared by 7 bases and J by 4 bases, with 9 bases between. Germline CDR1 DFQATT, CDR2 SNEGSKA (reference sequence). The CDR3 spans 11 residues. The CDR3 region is CSGGESDTQYF. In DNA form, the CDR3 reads TGCAGTGGGGGGGAGTCAGATACGCAGTATTTT.

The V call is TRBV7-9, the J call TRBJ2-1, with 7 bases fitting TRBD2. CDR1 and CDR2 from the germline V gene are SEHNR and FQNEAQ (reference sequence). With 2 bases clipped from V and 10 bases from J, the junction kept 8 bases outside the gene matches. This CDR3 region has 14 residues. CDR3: CASSLKGLVEEQFF. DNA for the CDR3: TGTGCCAGCAGCTTAAAAGGACTAGTGGAAGAGCAGTTCTTC. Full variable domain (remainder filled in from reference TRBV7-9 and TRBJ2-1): DTGVSQNPRHKITKRGQNVTFRCDPISEHNRLYWYRQTLGQGPEFLTYFQNEAQLEKSRLLSDRFSAERPKGSFSTLEIQRTEQGDSAMYLCASSLKGLVEEQFFGPGTRLTVL.

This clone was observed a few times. The CDR3 is CATKQGDNSPLHF. As DNA, the CDR3 is TGTGCCACCAAACAGGGTGACAATTCACCCCTCCACTTT. The chain links TRBV6-5 to TRBJ1-6; D may be TRBD1 (6 bases). V lost 10 bases and J lost 7, with 14 bases in between. This CDR3 has 13 residues. Per germline, CDR1 MNHEY and CDR2 SVGAGI.

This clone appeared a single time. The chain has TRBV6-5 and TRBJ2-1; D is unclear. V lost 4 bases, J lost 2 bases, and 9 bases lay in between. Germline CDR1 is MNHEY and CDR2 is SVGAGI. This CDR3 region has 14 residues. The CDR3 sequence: CASSSFGPYNEQFF. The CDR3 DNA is TGTGCCAGCAGTTCCTTTGGGCCCTACAATGAGCAGTTCTTC.

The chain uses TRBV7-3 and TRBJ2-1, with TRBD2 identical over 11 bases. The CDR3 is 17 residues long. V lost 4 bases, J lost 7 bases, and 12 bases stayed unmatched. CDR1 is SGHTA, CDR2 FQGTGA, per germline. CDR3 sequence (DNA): TGTGCCAGCAGCTCGATAACTGGGGGACTAGCGGTTAATGAGCAGTTCTTC. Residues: CASSSITGGLAVNEQFF. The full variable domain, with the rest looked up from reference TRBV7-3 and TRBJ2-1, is GAGVSQTPSNKVTEKGKYVELRCDPISGHTALYWYRQSLGQGPEFLIYFQGTGAADDSGLPNDRFFAVRPEGSVSTLKIQRTERGDSAVYLCASSSITGGLAVNEQFFGPGTRLTVL.

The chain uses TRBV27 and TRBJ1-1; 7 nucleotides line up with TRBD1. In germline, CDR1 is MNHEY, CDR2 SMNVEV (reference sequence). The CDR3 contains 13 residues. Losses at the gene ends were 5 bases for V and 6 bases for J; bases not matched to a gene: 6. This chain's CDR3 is CASSPTGASEAFF. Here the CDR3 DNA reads TGTGCCAGCAGTCCCACAGGGGCTTCTGAAGCTTTCTTT.

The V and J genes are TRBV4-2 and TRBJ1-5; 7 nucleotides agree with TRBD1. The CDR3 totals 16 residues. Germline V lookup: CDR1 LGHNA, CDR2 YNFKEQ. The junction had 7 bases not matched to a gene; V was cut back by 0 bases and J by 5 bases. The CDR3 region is CASSQDAGQLDQPQHF. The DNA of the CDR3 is TGTGCCAGCAGCCAAGATGCGGGACAGCTCGATCAGCCCCAGCATTTT.

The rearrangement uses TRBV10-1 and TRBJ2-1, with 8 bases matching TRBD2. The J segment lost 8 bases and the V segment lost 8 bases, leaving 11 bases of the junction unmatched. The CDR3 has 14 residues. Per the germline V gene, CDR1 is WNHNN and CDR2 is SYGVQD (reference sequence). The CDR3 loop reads CASREGGMSDEQFF. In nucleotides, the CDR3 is TGCGCCAGCCGGGAGGGGGGAATGAGCGATGAGCAGTTCTTC.

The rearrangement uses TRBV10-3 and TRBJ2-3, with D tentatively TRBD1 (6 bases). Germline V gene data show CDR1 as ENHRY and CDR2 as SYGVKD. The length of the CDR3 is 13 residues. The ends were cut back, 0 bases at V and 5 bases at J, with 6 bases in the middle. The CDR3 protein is CAISESGGDTQYF. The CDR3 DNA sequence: TGTGCCATCAGTGAGTCAGGGGGAGATACGCAGTATTTT.

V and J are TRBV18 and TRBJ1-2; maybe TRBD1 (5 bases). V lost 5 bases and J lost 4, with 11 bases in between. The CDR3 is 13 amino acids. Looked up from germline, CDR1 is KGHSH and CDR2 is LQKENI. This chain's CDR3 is CASSAGSPYGYTF. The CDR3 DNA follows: TGTGCCAGCTCAGCAGGGTCCCCCTATGGCTACACCTTC.

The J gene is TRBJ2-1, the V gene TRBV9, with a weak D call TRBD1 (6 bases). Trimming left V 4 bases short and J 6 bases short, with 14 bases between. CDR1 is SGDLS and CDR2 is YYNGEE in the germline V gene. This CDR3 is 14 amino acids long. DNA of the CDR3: TGTGCCAGCAGCTCCCGACAGGTTCGCAATGAGCAGTTCTTC. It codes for CASSSRQVRNEQFF.

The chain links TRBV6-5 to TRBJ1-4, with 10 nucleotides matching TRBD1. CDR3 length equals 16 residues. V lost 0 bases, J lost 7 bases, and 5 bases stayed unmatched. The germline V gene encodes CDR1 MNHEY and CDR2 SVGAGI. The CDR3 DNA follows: TGTGCCAGCAGTTACTCACCGGGACAGGGGACTGAAAAACTGTTTTTT. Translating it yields CASSYSPGQGTEKLFF.

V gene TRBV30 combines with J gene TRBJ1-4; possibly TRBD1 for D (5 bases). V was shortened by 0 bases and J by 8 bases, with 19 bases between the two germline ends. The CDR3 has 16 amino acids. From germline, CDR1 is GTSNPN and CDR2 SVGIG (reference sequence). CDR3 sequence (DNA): TGTGCCTGGAGTGTTGGGGCCGGACTAAGTAGGGAAAAACTGTTTTTT. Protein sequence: CAWSVGAGLSREKLFF. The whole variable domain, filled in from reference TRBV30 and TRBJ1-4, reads SQTIHQWPATLVQPVGSPLSLECTVEGTSNPNLYWYRQAAGRGLQLLFYSVGIGQISSEVPQNLSASRPQDRQFILSSKKLLLSDSGFYLCAWSVGAGLSREKLFFGSGTQLSVL.

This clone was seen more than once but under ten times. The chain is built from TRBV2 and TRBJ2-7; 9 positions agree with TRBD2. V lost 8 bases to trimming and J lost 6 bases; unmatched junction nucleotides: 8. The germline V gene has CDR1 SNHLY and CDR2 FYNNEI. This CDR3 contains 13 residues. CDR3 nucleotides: TGTGCCAGCTCTGACGGCGGGAGGGGCGAGCAGTACTTC. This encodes CASSDGGRGEQYF.

CDR3 bases: TGTGCCAGCAGTCCCGGACAGGCGGTCGACACGCAGTATTTT. Amino acids: CASSPGQAVDTQYF. This rearrangement joins TRBV28 to TRBJ2-3; the match to TRBD1 covers 7 bases. Per germline, CDR1 MDHEN and CDR2 SYDVKM. Losses at the gene ends were 5 bases for V and 9 bases for J; bases not matched to a gene: 11. CDR3 length: 14 residues.

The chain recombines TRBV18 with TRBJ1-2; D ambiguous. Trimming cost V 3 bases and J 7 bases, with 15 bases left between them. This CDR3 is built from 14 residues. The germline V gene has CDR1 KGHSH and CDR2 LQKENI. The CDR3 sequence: CASSPQDSPGGYTF. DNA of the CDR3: TGTGCCAGCTCACCTCAGGACTCACCGGGTGGCTACACCTTC.

CDR3 sequence reads: CASSVDRGRGEKLFF. CDR3 bases: TGCGCCAGCAGCGTCGACAGGGGGCGCGGGGAAAAACTGTTTTTT. The J gene is TRBJ1-4, the V gene TRBV5-1, with 10 bases identical to TRBD1. Per germline, CDR1 SGHRS and CDR2 YFSETQ. This CDR3 has 15 residues. V lost 4 bases to trimming and J lost 8 bases; unmatched junction nucleotides: 8.

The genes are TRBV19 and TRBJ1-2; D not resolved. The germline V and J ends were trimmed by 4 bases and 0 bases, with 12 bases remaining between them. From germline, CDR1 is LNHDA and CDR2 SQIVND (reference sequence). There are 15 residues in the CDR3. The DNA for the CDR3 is TGTGCCAGTAGTACTTCCGCCGGAGCTAACTATGGCTACACCTTC. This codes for CASSTSAGANYGYTF.

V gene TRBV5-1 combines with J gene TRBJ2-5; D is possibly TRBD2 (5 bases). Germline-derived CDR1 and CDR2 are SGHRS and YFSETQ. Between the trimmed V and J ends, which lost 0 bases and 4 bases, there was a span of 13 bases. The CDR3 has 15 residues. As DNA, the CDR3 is TGCGCCAGCAGCTTGGGGGTACGGGGTCGAGAGACCCAGTACTTC. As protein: CASSLGVRGRETQYF. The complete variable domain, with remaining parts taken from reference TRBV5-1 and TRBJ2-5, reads KAGVTQTPRYLIKTRGQQVTLSCSPISGHRSVSWYQQTPGQGLQFLFEYFSETQRNKGNFPGRFSGRQFSNSRSEMNVSTLELGDSALYLCASSLGVRGRETQYFGPGTRLLVL.